This TCR beta chain appears in the sequencing data of a study of blood T cell repertoires in COVID-19 (dated by TCRdb to the early 2020s). A note on the overall study: The collaborator samples originated in the United States, Italy and Spain and spanned the acute and convalescent phases of COVID-19. The prospective study material was composed of cDNA or gDNA derived from T cells, B-cell-depleted T cells, or PBMCs. The dataset comprised deeply sampled blood TCRbeta repertoires from subjects exposed to, actively infected with, or recovered from COVID-19. A freely available public database, intended as a resource for researchers studying the immune response to SARS-CoV-2, is where the repertoires were released. Samples came from the ongoing ImmuneRACE study (first 160 participants) plus 1,254 subjects from 6 global collaborators. The sample metadata nearly always contained a de-identified subject ID, COVID-19 status, age in years and sex. Where HLA class I and class II types were available, the types were taken from metadata supplied by the sample provider, not from assay-based typing.

Study-wide findings and limitations: The amount of clinical and demographic metadata varied by source and participant and was provided uncurated.

The immunoSEQ Assay, a bias-controlled multiplex PCR, was used to amplify TCRbeta CDR3 regions from genomic DNA. The published analysis was carried out like this. The number of nucleated cells in each sample was estimated from the amplification of reference gene primers within the assay. To quantify the absolute abundance of each unique TCRbeta CDR3 rearrangement, sequence reads were collapsed and filtered. Productive Simpson clonality was computed per sample as the square root of Simpson's diversity index over productive rearrangements. TCRdb re-hosts the immuneACCESS table, in-frame sequences only. Its copies lack some clones; in the studies checked, an unresolved V gene accounts for under half of them, and the cause for the rest is not known. The V and J calls and the clone size are those of that table, but D and trimming were determined from the DNA. The sample has fewer than 120,000 clones on record, approximately 79% of them singletons. Jointly, the top ten make up roughly 16% of the sample.

Of note for this clone: Its antigen is unknown. No quality values exist for individual bases; no much larger clone is one base distant.

Reading the germline V gene gives CDR1 SGHRS and CDR2 YFSETQ. V has 2 bases trimmed and J has 4 bases trimmed; junction bases matching no gene number 5. Including the terminal cysteine and phenylalanine, the CDR3 comprises 15 residues. Of the read, only the CDR3 DNA is kept; its 45 bases are in frame from base 1. Collaborating institutions collected whole blood in K2EDTA tubes following their own protocols. Collaborator samples were shipped for TCRbeta analysis as frozen whole blood, isolated PBMCs, or DNA extracted from either sample type. The sequenced sample was peripheral blood. This clonotype originated in an elderly woman with active or convalescent COVID-19. The receptor chain draws on TRBV5-1 and TRBJ2-3; TRBD2 lines up with 9 middle nucleotides. The sequenced DNA: TGCGCCAGCAGCTTTAGCGGGAGTCGGGCAGATACGCAGTATTTT. It translates to CASSFSGSRADTQYF. The reference TRBV5-1 and TRBJ2-3 proteins fill in what lies around the CDR3, so the full variable domain reads KAGVTQTPRYLIKTRGQQVTLSCSPISGHRSVSWYQQTPGQGLQFLFEYFSETQRNKGNFPGRFSGRQFSNSRSEMNVSTLELGDSALYLCASSFSGSRADTQYFGPGTRLTVL.